This TCR beta chain was recorded in a study of early T cells in non-severe SARS-CoV-2 infection (dated by TCRdb to about 2021). For the wider study: TCR sequencing used bulk RNA from unsorted whole blood, so alpha and beta chains could not be paired.

In its sample, this clonotype was seen many times. This clone's antigen is unknown. No much larger clone is present one base from it, and per-base qualities are unavailable. General conclusions and limits of the study: VDJdb matching was skewed toward anti-spike CD8 responses and likely underestimated virus-specific expansions, missing private and CD4 specificities.

The study was a case-control design nested within a healthcare worker cohort in London, UK, with weekly nasopharyngeal swab PCR tests and blood sampling. Between 23 and 31 March 2020, the week of the UK lockdown, healthcare workers were enrolled and then followed up weekly for as long as 16 weeks. Trimming removed 4 bases from V and 1 base from J, leaving 9 bases between the germline ends. The CDR3, cysteine through phenylalanine, is 14 amino acids long. Only the CDR3 region is kept as DNA, spanning 42 bases read in frame from base 1. Looking up the germline V gene (reference sequence) yields CDR1 SEHNR and CDR2 FQNEAQ. The receptor library was made with 5' RACE. The data were produced on a NextSeq 500. The TCR library protocol attached unique molecular identifiers to individual cDNA molecules to correct for sequencing error and PCR bias. TCR alpha and beta chains were both sequenced, and the abundances of alpha and beta sequences in each sample were closely correlated with each other. The authors' analysis ran thus. Decombinator V4 was used to annotate the V gene, J gene and CDR3 of the TCR sequences. Expanded TCRs were defined as changing significantly between any two time points under a Poisson model with p below 0.0001. TCR abundances were normalised to the total number of TCRs sequenced per sample and expressed as counts per million. TRAV1-2 paired with TRAJ12, TRAJ20 or TRAJ33 defined MAIT TCRs, while TRAV10 paired with TRAJ18 defined iNKT TCRs. VDJdb, accessed 1 November 2021, was searched for CMV, EBV and SARS-CoV-2 annotated TCRs, with TCRs annotated for multiple antigens excluded. Clones were called with MiXCR by TCRdb after fastp trimmed the public reads at Q25, and only in-frame beta chains were retained. Identical CDR3 proteins give one entry, which carries the most common genes and DNA. The authors' filters were not applied to this entry. This sample gives more than 65,000 distinct CDR3 sequences in total; under 15% of them show up just once. In total, the top ten clones hold roughly 5% of the sample.

The rearrangement joined TRBV7-9 to TRBJ2-3; perhaps TRBD1 is the D gene, with 5 bases matching. The sample comprised whole blood. This TCR came from an adult who was a healthcare worker with PCR-confirmed SARS-CoV-2 infection or an uninfected control (not recorded which). At the DNA level, the sequence is TGTGCCAGCAGCTACACCAGGGGCACAGATACGCAGTATTTT. Translated, this gives CASSYTRGTDTQYF.